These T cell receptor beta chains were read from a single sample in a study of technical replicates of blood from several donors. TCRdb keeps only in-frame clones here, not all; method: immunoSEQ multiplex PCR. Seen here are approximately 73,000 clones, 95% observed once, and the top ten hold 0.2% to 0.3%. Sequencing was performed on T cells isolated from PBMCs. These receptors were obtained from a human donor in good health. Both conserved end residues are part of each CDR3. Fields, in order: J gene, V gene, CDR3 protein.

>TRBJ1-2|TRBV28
CASSLKGTGGFGYTF
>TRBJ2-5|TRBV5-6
CASSSQGYARDF
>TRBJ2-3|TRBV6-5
CASSPRDRQSDTQYF
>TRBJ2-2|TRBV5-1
CASSIRTSGNTGELFF
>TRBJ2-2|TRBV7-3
CASSLTGPRTSGNTGELFF
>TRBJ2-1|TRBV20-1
CSARDGTGQFF
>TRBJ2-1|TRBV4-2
CASRPSGGAVGEQFF
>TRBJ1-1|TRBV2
CASSLQGRNTEAFF
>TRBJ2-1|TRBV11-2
CASSPQLAGVSNEQFF
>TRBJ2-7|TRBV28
CASSLLAGAHGSYEQYF